The 9 T cell receptor beta chains below all came from one sample that was sequenced in a study of shared clonotypes between healthy human individuals. Terminally differentiated effector memory CD45RA+ cells were excluded by CCR7 positive selection of CD45RO-negative cells. Using immunoSEQ multiplex PCR, the repertoire was profiled, and TCRdb retains in-frame clones only, with some absent. The sample contains more than 550,000 clones, under 95% of which appear only once. Sequencing was carried out using naive CD8+ T cells sorted from blood. These receptors all stem from a man aged 25 to 45 in good health.

The CDR3 loop reads CASRENRGGDSNQPQHF. The CDR3 nucleotides are TGTGCCAGCAGAGAAAACAGGGGCGGTGATAGCAATCAGCCCCAGCATTTT. The rearrangement joins TRBV2 to TRBJ1-5, with 7 bases identical to TRBD1. The junction had 11 bases not matched to a gene; V was cut back by 6 bases and J by 0 bases. The CDR3 length is 17 residues. Germline-derived CDR1 and CDR2 are SNHLY and FYNNEI.

This chain links TRBV19 with TRBJ1-4; 8 bases are shared with TRBD1. Germline V gives CDR1 LNHDA, CDR2 SQIVND (reference sequence). V lost 2 bases and J lost 5; bases outside the gene matches: 10. The CDR3 spans 17 residues. This chain's CDR3 is CASSIPLNRGANEKLFF. For the CDR3, the DNA is TGTGCCAGTAGTATACCTCTGAACAGGGGGGCAAATGAAAAACTGTTTTTT.

This sequence joins TRBV6-1 and TRBJ2-1, with 7 bases matching TRBD1. V was clipped by 4 bases and J by 1 base; unmatched bases: 1. The V gene's germline CDR1 is MNHNS and CDR2 SASEGT. The CDR3 runs 14 residues. The CDR3 nucleotides are TGTGCCAGCAGTGCGACAGGGTCCTACAATGAGCAGTTCTTC. Translating it yields CASSATGSYNEQFF.

The chain links TRBV5-8 to TRBJ1-1; TRBD1 is a possible D gene (5 bases). With 4 bases removed from V and 9 bases from J, the gap between germline ends came to 19 bases. The CDR3 runs to 14 residues. The germline gives CDR1 SGHTS, CDR2 YDEGEE. The CDR3 nucleotides are TGTGCCAGCAGCCCTGACAGCTCAGCCCGGAAAGCTTTCTTT. It specifies CASSPDSSARKAFF.

V gene TRBV7-9 combines with J gene TRBJ2-7; either TRBD1 or TRBD2 may fit D (5 bases each). The CDR3 loop spans 18 amino acids. Germline CDR1 SEHNR, CDR2 FQNEAQ (reference sequence). Trimming cost V 2 bases and J 5 bases, with 25 bases left between them. The CDR3 nucleotides read TGTGCCAGCAGCTTATCCGAACTCCGGGACGTCGCAGTCCACGAGCAGTACTTC. As protein: CASSLSELRDVAVHEQYF.

This clone is classed as medium-sized (0.01 to 0.1%). The V and J genes are TRBV28 and TRBJ2-1; D gene ambiguous. The germline V and J ends were trimmed by 1 base and 8 bases, with 3 bases remaining between them. CDR3 length equals 11 residues. Germline lookup yields CDR1 MDHEN and CDR2 SYDVKM. DNA for the CDR3: TGTGCCAGCAGTTTATTCTATGAGCAGTTCTTC. Encoded protein: CASSLFYEQFF. The variable domain in full, completed from reference TRBV28 and TRBJ2-1, reads DVKVTQSSRYLVKRTGEKVFLECVQDMDHENMFWYRQDPGLGLRLIYFSYDVKMKEKGDIPEGYSVSREKKERFSLILESASTNQTSMYLCASSLFYEQFFGPGTRLTVL.

This clone was counted a single time. J is TRBJ2-3 and V is TRBV29-1, with 7 positions matching TRBD1. The CDR3 is 15 amino acids. Germline assignment: CDR1 SQVTM and CDR2 ANQGSEA. The V gene end was trimmed by 4 bases and the J gene end by 0 bases; junction bases not matched to a gene: 7. CDR3 coding DNA: TGCAGCGTTGTCCTGACAGGGCAGAGCACAGATACGCAGTATTTT. Its translation: CSVVLTGQSTDTQYF.

The rearrangement links TRBV6-1 to TRBJ1-2; 8 positions match TRBD1. With 2 bases clipped from V and 4 bases from J, the junction kept 3 bases outside the gene matches. Germline loops: CDR1 MNHNS, CDR2 SASEGT. The CDR3 consists of 14 residues. The CDR3 sequence: CASSEQGAAYGYTF. For the CDR3, the DNA is TGTGCCAGCAGTGAACAGGGGGCTGCCTATGGCTACACCTTC.

This chain joins TRBV27 and TRBJ2-1; 7 bases align to TRBD2. The CDR3 runs 14 residues. Germline CDR1 reads MNHEY; CDR2 reads SMNVEV (reference sequence). The junction had 7 bases not matched to a gene; V was cut back by 8 bases and J by 3 bases. CDR3 nucleotides: TGTGCCAGCTCCGAGGGGAGGGGCTACAATGAGCAGTTCTTC. Protein product: CASSEGRGYNEQFF.